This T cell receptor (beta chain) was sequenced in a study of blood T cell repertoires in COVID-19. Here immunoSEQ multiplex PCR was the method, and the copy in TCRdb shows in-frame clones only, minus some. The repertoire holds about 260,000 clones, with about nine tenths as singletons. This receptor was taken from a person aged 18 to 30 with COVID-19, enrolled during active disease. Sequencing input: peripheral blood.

The CDR3: CASSLAGGGETQYF. CDR3 bases: TGTGCCAGCAGTTTAGCGGGGGGTGGGGAGACCCAGTACTTC. This rearrangement joins TRBV6-1 to TRBJ2-5; 10 bases line up with TRBD2. V shed 5 bases and J 5 bases; nucleotides not matched to a gene: 5. Germline CDR1 reads MNHNS; CDR2 reads SASEGT. This CDR3 comprises 14 residues.